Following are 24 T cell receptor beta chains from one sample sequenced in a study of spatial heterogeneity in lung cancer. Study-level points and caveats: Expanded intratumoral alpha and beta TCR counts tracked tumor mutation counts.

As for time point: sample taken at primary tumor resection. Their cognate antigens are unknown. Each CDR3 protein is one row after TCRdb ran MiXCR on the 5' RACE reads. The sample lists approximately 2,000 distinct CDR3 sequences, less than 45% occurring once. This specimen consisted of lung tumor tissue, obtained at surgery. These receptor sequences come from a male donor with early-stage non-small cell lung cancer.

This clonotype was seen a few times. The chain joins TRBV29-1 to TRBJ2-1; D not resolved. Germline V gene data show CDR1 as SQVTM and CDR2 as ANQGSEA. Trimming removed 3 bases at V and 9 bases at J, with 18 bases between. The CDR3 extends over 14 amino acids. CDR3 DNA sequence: TGCAGCGTTGACTACGTGCGAGAGATGGGTGAGCAGTTCTTC. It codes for CSVDYVREMGEQFF.

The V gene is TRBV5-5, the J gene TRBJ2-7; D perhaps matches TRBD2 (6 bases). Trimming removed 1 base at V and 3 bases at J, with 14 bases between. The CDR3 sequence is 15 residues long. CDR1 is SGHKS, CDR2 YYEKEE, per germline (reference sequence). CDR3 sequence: CASSLTTSGSYEQYF. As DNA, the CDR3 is TGTGCCAGCAGCTTGACCACCTCCGGGAGCTACGAGCAGTACTTC.

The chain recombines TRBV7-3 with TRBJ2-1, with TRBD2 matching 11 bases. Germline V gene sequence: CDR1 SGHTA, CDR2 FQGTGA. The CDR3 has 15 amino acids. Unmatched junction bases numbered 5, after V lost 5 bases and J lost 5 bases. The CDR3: CASSPGLADNNEQFF. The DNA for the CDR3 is TGTGCCAGCAGCCCGGGACTAGCGGACAACAATGAGCAGTTCTTC.

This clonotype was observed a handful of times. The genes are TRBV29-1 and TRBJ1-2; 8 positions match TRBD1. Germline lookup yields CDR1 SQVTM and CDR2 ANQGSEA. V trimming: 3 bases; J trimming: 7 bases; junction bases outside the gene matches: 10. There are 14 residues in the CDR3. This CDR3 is CSVDPPGGVFGYTF. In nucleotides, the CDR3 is TGCAGCGTTGACCCCCCAGGGGGCGTCTTTGGCTACACCTTC.

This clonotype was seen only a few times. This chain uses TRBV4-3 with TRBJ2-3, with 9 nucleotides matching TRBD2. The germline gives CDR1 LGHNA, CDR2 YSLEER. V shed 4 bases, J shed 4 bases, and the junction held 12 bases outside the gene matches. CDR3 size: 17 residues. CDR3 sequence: CASSLNLAGEGPDTQYF. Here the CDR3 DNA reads TGCGCCAGCAGCCTAAACTTAGCGGGAGAAGGCCCAGATACGCAGTATTTT.

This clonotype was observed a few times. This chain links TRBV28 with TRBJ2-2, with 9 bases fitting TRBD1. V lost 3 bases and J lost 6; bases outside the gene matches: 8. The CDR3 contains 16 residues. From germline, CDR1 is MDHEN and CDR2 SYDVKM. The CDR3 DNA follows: TGTGCCAGCAGTTTCTCCGGGACAGGGCGATCCGGGGAGCTGTTTTTT. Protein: CASSFSGTGRSGELFF.

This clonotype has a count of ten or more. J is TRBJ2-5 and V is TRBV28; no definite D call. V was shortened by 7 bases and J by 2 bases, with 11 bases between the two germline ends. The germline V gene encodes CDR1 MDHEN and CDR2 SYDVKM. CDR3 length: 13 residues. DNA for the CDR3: TGTGCCAGCACCCCGGGTAGTCAAGAGACCCAGTACTTC. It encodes CASTPGSQETQYF.

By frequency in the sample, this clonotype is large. CDR3 bases: TGTGCCAGCAGTCCAGGACAGGGGAGAGGAGACACCGGGGAGCTGTTTTTT. This codes for CASSPGQGRGDTGELFF. The rearrangement joins TRBV28 to TRBJ2-2; 9 nucleotides agree with TRBD1. CDR3 length: 17 amino acids. Germline V gene sequence: CDR1 MDHEN, CDR2 SYDVKM. The ends lost 5 bases at V and 3 bases at J; junction bases unmatched: 10.

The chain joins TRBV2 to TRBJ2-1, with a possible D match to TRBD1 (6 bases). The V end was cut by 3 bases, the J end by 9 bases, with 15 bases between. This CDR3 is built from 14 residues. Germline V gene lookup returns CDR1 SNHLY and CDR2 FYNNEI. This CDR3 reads CASSEYLQGSEQFF. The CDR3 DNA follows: TGTGCCAGCAGTGAGTACTTACAGGGCAGTGAGCAGTTCTTC.

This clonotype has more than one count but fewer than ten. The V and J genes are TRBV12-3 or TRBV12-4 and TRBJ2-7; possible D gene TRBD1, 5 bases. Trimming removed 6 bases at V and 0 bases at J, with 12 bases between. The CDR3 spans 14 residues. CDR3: CASSPVGRSYEQYF. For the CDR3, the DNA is TGTGCCAGCAGCCCAGTGGGGCGCTCCTACGAGCAGTACTTC.

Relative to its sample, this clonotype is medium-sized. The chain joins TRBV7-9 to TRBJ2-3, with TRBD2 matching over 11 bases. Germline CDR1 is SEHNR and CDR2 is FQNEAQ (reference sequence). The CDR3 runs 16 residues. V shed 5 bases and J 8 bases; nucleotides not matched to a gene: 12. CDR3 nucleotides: TGTGCCAGCAGCGTCACAACCACTAGCGGGAGAGGTACGCAGTATTTT. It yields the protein CASSVTTTSGRGTQYF.

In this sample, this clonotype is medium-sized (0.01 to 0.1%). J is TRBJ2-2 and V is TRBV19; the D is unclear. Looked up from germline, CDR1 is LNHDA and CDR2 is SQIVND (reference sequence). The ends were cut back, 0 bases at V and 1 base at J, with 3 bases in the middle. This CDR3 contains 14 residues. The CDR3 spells CASSIDLNTGELFF. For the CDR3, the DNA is TGTGCCAGTAGTATAGACTTGAACACCGGGGAGCTGTTTTTT.

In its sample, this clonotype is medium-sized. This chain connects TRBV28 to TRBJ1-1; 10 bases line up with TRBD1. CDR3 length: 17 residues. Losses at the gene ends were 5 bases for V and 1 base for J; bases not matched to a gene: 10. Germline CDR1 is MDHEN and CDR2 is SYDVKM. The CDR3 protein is CASSPGQGTLANTEAFF. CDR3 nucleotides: TGTGCCAGCAGTCCGGGACAGGGGACCCTGGCGAACACTGAAGCTTTCTTT.

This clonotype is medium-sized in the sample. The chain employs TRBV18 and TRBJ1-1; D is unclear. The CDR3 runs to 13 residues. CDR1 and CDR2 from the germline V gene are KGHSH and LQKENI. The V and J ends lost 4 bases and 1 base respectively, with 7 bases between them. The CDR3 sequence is CASSQGENTEAFF. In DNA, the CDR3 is TGTGCCAGCTCACAGGGAGAGAACACTGAAGCTTTCTTT.

Written as DNA, the CDR3 is TGTGCCAGCAGCTCATTCCGGGACAGGGTGAGGAATGAGCAGTTCTTC. Protein product: CASSSFRDRVRNEQFF. The chain is built from TRBV7-2 and TRBJ2-1; TRBD1 agrees at 9 bases. The CDR3 totals 16 residues. J gave up 7 bases and V 4 bases, and 11 bases lay outside the gene matches. Germline-derived CDR1 and CDR2 are SGHTA and FQGNSA.

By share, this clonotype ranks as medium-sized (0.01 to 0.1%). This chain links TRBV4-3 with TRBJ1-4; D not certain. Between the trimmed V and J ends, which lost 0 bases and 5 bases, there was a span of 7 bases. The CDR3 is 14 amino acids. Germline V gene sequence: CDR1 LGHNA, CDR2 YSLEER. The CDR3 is CASSQDGKNEKLFF. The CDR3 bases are TGCGCCAGCAGCCAAGACGGAAAAAATGAAAAACTGTTTTTT.

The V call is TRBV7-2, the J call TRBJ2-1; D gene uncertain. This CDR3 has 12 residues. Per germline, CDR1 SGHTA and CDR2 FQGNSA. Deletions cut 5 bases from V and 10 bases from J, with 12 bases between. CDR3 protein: CASSINRQEQFF. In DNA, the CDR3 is TGTGCCAGCAGCATCAATCGGCAAGAGCAGTTCTTC. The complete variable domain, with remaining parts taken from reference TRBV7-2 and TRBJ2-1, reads GAGVSQSPSNKVTEKGKDVELRCDPISGHTALYWYRQSLGQGLEFLIYFQGNSAPDKSGLPSDRFSAERTGGSVSTLTIQRTQQEDSAVYLCASSINRQEQFFGPGTRLTVL.

The CDR3 DNA is TGCAGTGCTAGAGTGGCTGGACAAAACGAGCAGTACTTC. It is translated as CSARVAGQNEQYF. This chain uses TRBV20-1 with TRBJ2-7; D possibly corresponds to TRBD1 (5 bases). The germline CDR1 and CDR2 sequences are DFQATT and SNEGSKA (reference sequence). The CDR3 contains 13 residues. The germline V and J ends were trimmed by 1 base and 5 bases, with 12 bases remaining between them.

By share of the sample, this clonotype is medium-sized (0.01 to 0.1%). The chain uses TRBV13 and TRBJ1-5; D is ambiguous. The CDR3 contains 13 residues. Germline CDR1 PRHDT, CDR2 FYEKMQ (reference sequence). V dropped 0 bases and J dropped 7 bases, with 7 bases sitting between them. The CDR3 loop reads CASSLGRGQPQHF. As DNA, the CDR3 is TGTGCCAGCAGCTTAGGCCGGGGACAGCCCCAGCATTTT.

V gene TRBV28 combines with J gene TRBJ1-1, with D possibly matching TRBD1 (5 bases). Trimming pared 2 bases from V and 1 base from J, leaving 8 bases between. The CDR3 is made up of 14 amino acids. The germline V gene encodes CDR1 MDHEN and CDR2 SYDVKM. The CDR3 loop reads CASSLGHRNTEAFF. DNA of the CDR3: TGTGCCAGCAGTTTAGGACATAGGAACACTGAAGCTTTCTTT.

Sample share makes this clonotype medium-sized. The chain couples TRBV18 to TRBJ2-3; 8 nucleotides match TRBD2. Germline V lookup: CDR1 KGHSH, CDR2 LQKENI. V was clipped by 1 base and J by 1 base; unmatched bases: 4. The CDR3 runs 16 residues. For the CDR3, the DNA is TGTGCCAGCTCACCACTTGGACTAGCCCGCACAGATACGCAGTATTTT. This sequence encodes CASSPLGLARTDTQYF.

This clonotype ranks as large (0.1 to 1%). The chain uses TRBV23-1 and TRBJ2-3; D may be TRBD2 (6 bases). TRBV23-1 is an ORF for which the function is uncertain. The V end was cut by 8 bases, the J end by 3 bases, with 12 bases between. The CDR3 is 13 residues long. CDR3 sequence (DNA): TGCGCCAGCCGGTGCGGGGTTACAGATACGCAGTATTTT. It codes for CASRCGVTDTQYF.

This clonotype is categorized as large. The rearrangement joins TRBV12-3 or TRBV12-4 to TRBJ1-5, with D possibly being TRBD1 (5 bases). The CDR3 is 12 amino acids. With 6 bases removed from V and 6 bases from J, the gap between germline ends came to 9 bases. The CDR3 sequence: CASSPQGQPQHF. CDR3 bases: TGTGCCAGCAGCCCTCAGGGTCAGCCCCAGCATTTT.

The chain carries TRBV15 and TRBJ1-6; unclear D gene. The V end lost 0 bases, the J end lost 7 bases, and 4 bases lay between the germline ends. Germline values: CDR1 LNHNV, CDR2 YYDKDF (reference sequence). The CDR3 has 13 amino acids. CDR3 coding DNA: TGTGCCACCAGCAGAGACGGGAATTCACCCCTCCACTTT. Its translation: CATSRDGNSPLHF.